These 21 T cell receptor beta chains originate from one sample sequenced in a study of T cells after yellow fever vaccination. One entry per CDR3 protein, called by TCRdb with MiXCR from the 5' RACE reads. Of around 530,000 distinct CDR3 sequences listed, around a sixth are singletons. The sequences come from PBMCs, collected 5 days after the first yellow fever vaccination. The receptor source for this set is a man aged 18 to 30 who received the YFV17D yellow fever vaccine.

A few counts support this clonotype. The genes are TRBV20-1 and TRBJ1-5; TRBD1 agrees at 11 bases. V was clipped by 4 bases and J by 9 bases; unmatched bases: 8. Per germline, CDR1 DFQATT and CDR2 SNEGSKA (reference sequence). The CDR3 is 14 residues long. CDR3 bases: TGCAGTGCTACACAGGACAGGGGGCTGGGGCCCCAGCATTTT. Its protein product is CSATQDRGLGPQHF.

The chain joins TRBV6-1 to TRBJ2-3, with TRBD2 matching over 10 bases. This CDR3 is built from 16 residues. The ends lost 7 bases at V and 0 bases at J; junction bases unmatched: 7. Germline CDR1 reads MNHNS; CDR2 reads SASEGT. This chain's CDR3 is CASIQRGGISTDTQYF. The CDR3 nucleotides are TGTGCCAGCATCCAGCGGGGGGGGATTAGCACAGATACGCAGTATTTT.

In its sample, this clonotype was seen a few times. CDR3: CASSDRGAPGETQYF. In DNA, the CDR3 is TGTGCCAGCAGCGACCGGGGCGCTCCGGGAGAGACCCAGTACTTC. The chain has TRBV9 and TRBJ2-5; the D gene could be TRBD1 or TRBD2 (5 bases each). There are 15 residues in the CDR3. The V end was cut by 3 bases, the J end by 4 bases, with 16 bases between. Germline V gene data show CDR1 as SGDLS and CDR2 as YYNGEE.

This clonotype was recorded a few times. The rearrangement joins TRBV7-9 to TRBJ1-5; D possibly corresponds to TRBD1 (5 bases). Trimming took off 6 bases at V and 6 bases at J, with 15 bases between the two ends. The CDR3 totals 14 residues. From germline, CDR1 is SEHNR and CDR2 FQNEAQ (reference sequence). The CDR3, as DNA: TGTGCCAGCAGTGCCCCGGGGGGGACTCAGCCCCAGCATTTT. Translated, it gives CASSAPGGTQPQHF.

About this clonotype: With a much larger clone just one base away, this may be a read error. The gene calls are TRBV7-2 and TRBJ1-5; D is undetermined. Looked up from germline, CDR1 is SGHTA and CDR2 is FQGNSA. CDR3 length: 13 residues. This chain's CDR3 is CASSQRGNQPKHF. The DNA of the CDR3 is TGTGCCAGCAGCCAACGGGGAAATCAGCCCAAGCATTTT. Looking up the rest from reference TRBV7-2 and TRBJ1-5 gives the full variable domain: GAGVSQSPSNKVTEKGKDVELRCDPISGHTALYWYRQSLGQGLEFLIYFQGNSAPDKSGLPSDRFSAERTGGSVSTLTIQRTQQEDSAVYLCASSQRGNQPKHFGDGTRLSIL.

This clonotype was counted only a few times. The genes are TRBV7-9 and TRBJ2-7, with 9 bases aligning to TRBD1. Germline V gives CDR1 SEHNR, CDR2 FQNEAQ (reference sequence). The trim removed 5 bases at V and 3 bases at J, leaving 8 bases unmatched. CDR3 size: 15 residues. This CDR3 reads CASSPLGTGNYEQYF. The CDR3 nucleotides read TGTGCCAGCAGCCCACTTGGGACAGGGAACTACGAGCAGTACTTC. Full variable domain (rest looked up from reference TRBV7-9 and TRBJ2-7): DTGVSQNPRHKITKRGQNVTFRCDPISEHNRLYWYRQTLGQGPEFLTYFQNEAQLEKSRLLSDRFSAERPKGSFSTLEIQRTEQGDSAMYLCASSPLGTGNYEQYFGPGTRLTVT.

The gene calls are TRBV10-3 and TRBJ2-5; D not certain. This CDR3 spans 12 amino acids. In germline, CDR1 is ENHRY, CDR2 SYGVKD. V was shortened by 3 bases and J by 8 bases, with 10 bases between the two germline ends. The CDR3 here is CAISDGDGTQYF. The DNA for the CDR3 is TGTGCCATCAGTGACGGTGACGGTACCCAGTACTTC.

This chain's CDR3 is CASSVTGTGVGEQYF. CDR3 in DNA: TGTGCCAGCAGCGTAACCGGGACAGGGGTCGGCGAGCAGTACTTC. The chain couples TRBV7-2 to TRBJ2-7; 10 bases agree with TRBD1. V lost 5 bases and J lost 6; bases outside the gene matches: 10. Germline loops: CDR1 SGHTA, CDR2 FQGNSA. This CDR3 has 15 residues. Full variable domain (remainder filled in from reference TRBV7-2 and TRBJ2-7): GAGVSQSPSNKVTEKGKDVELRCDPISGHTALYWYRQSLGQGLEFLIYFQGNSAPDKSGLPSDRFSAERTGGSVSTLTIQRTQQEDSAVYLCASSVTGTGVGEQYFGPGTRLTVT.

The V gene is TRBV5-6, the J gene TRBJ2-3; TRBD1 might be the D (6 bases). This CDR3 is built from 16 residues. Germline loops: CDR1 SGHDT, CDR2 YYEEEE. Between the trimmed V and J ends, which lost 4 bases and 0 bases, there was a span of 15 bases. CDR3 coding DNA: TGTGCCAGCAGCATAACGGACAGCTCTAGCACAGATACGCAGTATTTT. Residues: CASSITDSSSTDTQYF.

In this sample, this clonotype turned up a few times. The CDR3 sequence is CSVEVWNTGELFF. The CDR3 nucleotides are TGCAGCGTTGAAGTCTGGAACACCGGGGAGCTGTTTTTT. This chain links TRBV29-1 with TRBJ2-2; D not resolved. Germline V lookup: CDR1 SQVTM, CDR2 ANQGSEA. The germline V and J ends were trimmed by 1 base and 1 base, with 4 bases remaining between them. The CDR3 consists of 13 residues.

The chain couples TRBV6-1 to TRBJ2-1; the D gene is possibly TRBD2 (7 bases). Germline CDR1 is MNHNS and CDR2 is SASEGT. With 5 bases removed from V and 8 bases from J, the gap between germline ends came to 19 bases. The CDR3 sequence is 15 residues long. CDR3 region: CASSPRGAFDYEQFF. In DNA form, the CDR3 reads TGTGCCAGCAGTCCCCGGGGGGCTTTCGATTATGAGCAGTTCTTC.

V is TRBV25-1 and J is TRBJ2-1; 10 nucleotides align to TRBD1. V lost 4 bases and J lost 6; bases outside the gene matches: 6. Germline V gene sequence: CDR1 MGHDK, CDR2 SYGVNS. The CDR3 extends over 15 amino acids. The CDR3 DNA sequence: TGTGCCAGCAGTGTGACAGGGGGCTTGAGCAATGAGCAGTTCTTC. Translation gives CASSVTGGLSNEQFF.

The chain recombines TRBV7-3 with TRBJ1-2; D might be TRBD1 (5 bases). The CDR3 has 15 amino acids. V lost 4 bases to trimming and J lost 5 bases, with 17 bases between them. The germline V gene encodes CDR1 SGHTA and CDR2 FQGTGA. The CDR3 bases are TGTGCCAGCAGCTACCTGCCGGGGGAGGGGTATGGCTACACCTTC. It specifies CASSYLPGEGYGYTF.

This clonotype has a handful of counts. V gene TRBV5-1 combines with J gene TRBJ1-3; D is possibly TRBD1 (5 bases). The CDR3 loop spans 15 amino acids. The V end was cut by 7 bases, the J end by 3 bases, with 17 bases between. Germline CDR1 SGHRS, CDR2 YFSETQ. The CDR3 loop is CASSRWGPGGNTIYF. Written as DNA, the CDR3 is TGCGCCAGCTCCCGGTGGGGACCGGGTGGAAACACCATATATTTT.

This clonotype was picked up many times. The J gene is TRBJ2-5, the V gene TRBV9; weak D call: TRBD1 (5 bases). Deletions cut 3 bases from V and 5 bases from J, with 14 bases between. CDR1 is SGDLS, CDR2 YYNGEE, per germline. This CDR3 is built from 14 residues. Here the CDR3 reads CASSGESGWETQYF. The CDR3 nucleotides read TGTGCCAGCAGCGGAGAGTCAGGGTGGGAGACCCAGTACTTC.

This clonotype was recorded a few times. This sequence joins TRBV29-1 and TRBJ2-1, with 9 bases lining up with TRBD1. This CDR3 is 14 amino acids long. V lost 4 bases and J lost 5; bases outside the gene matches: 6. Germline V gene sequence: CDR1 SQVTM, CDR2 ANQGSEA. Written as DNA, the CDR3 is TGCAGCGTTGTGAGACAGGGGGAGGACAATGAGCAGTTCTTC. The encoded protein is CSVVRQGEDNEQFF.

This clonotype came up a few times. The rearrangement uses TRBV6-2 or TRBV6-3 and TRBJ2-5, with 8 bases aligning to TRBD2. The length of the CDR3 is 15 residues. Germline assignment: CDR1 MNHEY and CDR2 SVGEGT. Trimming took 2 bases from V and 5 from J; bases not matched to a gene: 7. This CDR3 reads CASSYPRGGRETQYF. DNA of the CDR3: TGTGCCAGCAGTTACCCCAGGGGCGGGAGGGAGACCCAGTACTTC.

With respect to this clonotype: One junction end does not reproduce the germline sequence, and a read error may be involved. The V call is TRBV6-2 or TRBV6-3, the J call TRBJ1-2, with D uncertain. Germline CDR1 is MNHEY and CDR2 is SVGEGT. CDR3 size: 12 residues. DNA of the CDR3: TGTGCCATCAGTGACCAGATCTATGGCTACACCTTC. Translated, it gives CAISDQIYGYTF.

V and J are TRBV5-4 and TRBJ2-7, with D perhaps TRBD1 or TRBD2 (6 bases each). Trimming removed 0 bases at V and 7 bases at J, with 11 bases between. Germline V lookup: CDR1 SGHNT, CDR2 YYREEE (reference sequence). CDR3 length equals 13 residues. In nucleotides, the CDR3 is TGTGCCAGCAGCTTGGCGGGGGCGGAGGAGCAGTACTTC. This encodes CASSLAGAEEQYF.

This clonotype came up a few times. This sequence joins TRBV5-1 and TRBJ2-3; TRBD2 aligns across 7 bases. The CDR3 covers 14 residues. Germline V gene lookup returns CDR1 SGHRS and CDR2 YFSETQ. The trim removed 6 bases at V and 6 bases at J, leaving 10 bases unmatched. CDR3 sequence: CASIPMRGGDTQYF. The CDR3 region has the DNA TGCGCCAGCATTCCCATGAGGGGAGGGGATACGCAGTATTTT.

This clonotype was seen a handful of times. The chain carries TRBV5-1 and TRBJ1-1; 9 bases line up with TRBD1. The CDR3 extends over 18 amino acids. Germline CDR1 is SGHRS and CDR2 is YFSETQ. The V gene end was trimmed by 5 bases and the J gene end by 1 base; junction bases not matched to a gene: 15. DNA for the CDR3: TGCGCCAGCAGTCTCCGAGAAACAGGGGGCCGCTCGAACACTGAAGCTTTCTTT. Its translation: CASSLRETGGRSNTEAFF.